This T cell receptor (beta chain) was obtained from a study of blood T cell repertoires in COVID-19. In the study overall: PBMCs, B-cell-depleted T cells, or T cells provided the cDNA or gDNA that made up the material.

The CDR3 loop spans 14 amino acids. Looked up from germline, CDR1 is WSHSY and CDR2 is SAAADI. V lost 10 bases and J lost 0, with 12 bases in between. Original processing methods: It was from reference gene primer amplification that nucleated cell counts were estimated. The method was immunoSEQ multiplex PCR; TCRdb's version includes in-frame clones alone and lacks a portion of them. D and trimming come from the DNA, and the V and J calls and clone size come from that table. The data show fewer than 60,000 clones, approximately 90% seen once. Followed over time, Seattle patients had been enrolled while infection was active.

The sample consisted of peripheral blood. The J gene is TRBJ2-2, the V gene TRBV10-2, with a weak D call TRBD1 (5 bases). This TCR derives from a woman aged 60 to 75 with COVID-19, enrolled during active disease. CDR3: CATRQFANTGELFF. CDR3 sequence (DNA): TGCGCCACCAGACAGTTCGCGAACACCGGGGAGCTGTTTTTT.